This T cell receptor (beta chain) was found in a study of shared clonotypes between healthy human individuals (dated by TCRdb to the early 2020s). As for the study more broadly: The cohort comprised two women and a few men aged 18 to 49 years. Blood TCR repertoires of roughly 5 healthy adults were deeply sequenced to estimate repertoire size and the extent of clonotype sharing between individuals. For each donor, CD4 naive and CD4 memory were each run on three plates, CD8 naive on two plates, and CD8 memory on one plate. Per donor, leukapheresis produced somewhere between about 0.9 and 9 billion PBMCs. To increase sequencing depth and limit assay-specific biases, different laboratories used diverse techniques to prepare libraries and sequence TCR repertoires. General study outcomes and caveats: Compared with non-shared clonotypes, clonotypes shared by all four sorted-subset donors had higher generation probabilities. Only blood was sampled, and tissue TCR repertoires likely differ from those in blood. The small number of donors limited the genetic and exposure-history diversity represented. Even with the large sequencing depth, rarefaction of the sorted-subset datasets indicated that sequencing was incomplete. When a few donors were compared, the shared fraction of clonotypes was approximately 5% for naive CD4, roughly 3.4% for naive CD8, roughly 2.5% for memory CD4, and less than 0.45% for memory CD8. Pairwise subsampling led to the expectation that sequencing depth would affect the degree of clonotype sharing among donors. Estimated clonotype richness was generally larger for naive than for memory subsets.

CD8 naive samples were obtained by positive selection for CCR7 among CD45RO-negative cells, yielding a CD45RA+CCR7+ population from which TemRA cells were excluded. The donors were healthy, HIV-negative adults who had no recently reported acute infections or vaccinations. Every donor was a Caucasian adult living in Nashville, Tennessee, USA. Blood was obtained by leukapheresis, after which PBMCs were separated by Ficoll-Histopaque density gradient centrifugation and cryopreserved in liquid nitrogen vapor phase. Analytical flow cytometry was used to check the purity and quantity of each magnetically sorted T cell population. Each sorted fraction had its genomic DNA isolated and then quantified by UV absorbance on a Nanodrop 2000c. From the cysteine up to the phenylalanine, the CDR3 has a length of 14 residues. Here the CDR3 DNA is all that survives: 42 bases in frame from base 1. Taken from the germline V gene (reference sequence), the CDR1 and CDR2 loops are MNHEY and SMNVEV. V is cut by 1 base and J by 3 bases, and the space between the germline ends is 9 bases.

In the case of this clone: It has no known antigen specificity. No base qualities exist here, and no much larger clone lies one base off it.

TCR CDR3 regions were amplified from genomic DNA by multiplex PCR using the deep immunoSEQ assay. Extracted genomic DNA from each cell subset was distributed evenly across all wells of several immunoSEQ 96-well plates, and each plate was treated as a replicate. For sorted subsets, about 200 ng genomic DNA, equal to tens of thousands of T cell genomes, was loaded into each replicate PCR. Purified libraries were measured with a Qubit 3.0 fluorometer, size-checked on a Bioanalyzer 2100, and measured again with the KAPA Library Quantification kit. A separate single-read 150-cycle Illumina NextSeq 550 flow cell was used to sequence each immunoSEQ 96-well plate. Regarding the original processing steps: Because only junctional sequences without quality scores were contained in the immunoSEQ output, filtering matching that applied to full-length reads could not be performed. To assign V/J genes and CDR3, sequences were annotated using PyIR, a Python wrapper for IgBLAST v1.9, with IMGT germline references. Reads with weak V/J assignments (E-value above 1e-6), missing CDR3, stop codons, out-of-frame junctions, or ambiguous translated residues were removed. V3J clonotypes were defined as sequences sharing the same inferred V gene, J gene, and CDR3 amino acid sequence. Percentage overlap between repertoires was computed as shared unique clonotypes divided by the size of the smaller repertoire. Three approaches were used to assess repertoire richness: RTK rarefaction, the Chao1 estimator, and Recon v2.1 estimates of unobserved clonotypes. OLGA was used to compute generation probabilities for all TCRbeta clonotypes that the gDNA method yielded from a handful of donors. TCRdb provides this immuneACCESS table in a form limited to in-frame rearrangements. Some clones are lacking; in checked studies, under half of them reflect an unresolved V gene, and why the rest are absent is not known. V and J calls and clone size come straight from that table; D and trimming were deduced from the DNA. This sample gives fewer than 850,000 clones in total; around 96% of them show up just once. The leading ten clones occupy about 0.25% of the sample.

The origin of this receptor is a young man in good health. The chain uses TRBV27 and TRBJ1-1; TRBD1 is possibly the D segment (5 matching bases). Input material: naive CD8+ T cells sorted from blood. This specimen's cell subset or site label, per the study, means: CD45RA+CCR7+. The DNA is as follows: TGTGCCAGCAGTTTATTCGGGACTTACACTGAAGCTTTCTTT. The resulting protein is CASSLFGTYTEAFF.